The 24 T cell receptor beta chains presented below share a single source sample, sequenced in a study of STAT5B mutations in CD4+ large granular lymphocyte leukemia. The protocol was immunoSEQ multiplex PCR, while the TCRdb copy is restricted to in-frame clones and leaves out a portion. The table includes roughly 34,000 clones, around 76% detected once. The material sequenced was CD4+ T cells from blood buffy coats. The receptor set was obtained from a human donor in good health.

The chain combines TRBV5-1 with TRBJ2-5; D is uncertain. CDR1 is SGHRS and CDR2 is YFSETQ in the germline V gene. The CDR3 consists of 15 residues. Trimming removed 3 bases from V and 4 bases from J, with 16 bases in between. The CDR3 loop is CASSSYSSSRETQYF. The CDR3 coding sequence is TGCGCCAGCAGCTCCTACTCGTCCAGCAGAGAGACCCAGTACTTC.

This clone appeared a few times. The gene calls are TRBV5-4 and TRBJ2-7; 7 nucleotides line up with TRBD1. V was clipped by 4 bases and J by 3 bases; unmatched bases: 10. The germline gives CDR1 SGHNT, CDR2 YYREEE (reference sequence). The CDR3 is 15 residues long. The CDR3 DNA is TGTGCCAGCAGCGTTGGGACAGACTTTATCTACGAGCAGTACTTC. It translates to CASSVGTDFIYEQYF.

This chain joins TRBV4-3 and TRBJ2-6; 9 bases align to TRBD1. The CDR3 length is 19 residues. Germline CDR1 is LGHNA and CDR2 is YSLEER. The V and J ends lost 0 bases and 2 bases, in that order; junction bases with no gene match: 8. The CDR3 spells CASSQDSGTGSTGANVLTF. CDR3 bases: TGCGCCAGCAGCCAAGATTCCGGGACAGGGTCTACTGGGGCCAACGTCCTGACTTTC.

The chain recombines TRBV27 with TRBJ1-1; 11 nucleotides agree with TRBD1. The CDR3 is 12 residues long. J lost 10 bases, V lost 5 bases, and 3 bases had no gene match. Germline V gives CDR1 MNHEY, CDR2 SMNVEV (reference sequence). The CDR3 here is CASSMGQGGAFF. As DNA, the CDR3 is TGTGCCAGCAGTATGGGACAGGGGGGAGCTTTCTTT.

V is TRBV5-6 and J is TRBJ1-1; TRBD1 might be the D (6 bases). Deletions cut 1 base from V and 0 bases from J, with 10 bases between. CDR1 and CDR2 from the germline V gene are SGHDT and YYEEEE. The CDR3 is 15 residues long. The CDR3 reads CASSLPGTMNTEAFF. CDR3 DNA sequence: TGTGCCAGCAGCTTGCCCGGGACAATGAACACTGAAGCTTTCTTT.

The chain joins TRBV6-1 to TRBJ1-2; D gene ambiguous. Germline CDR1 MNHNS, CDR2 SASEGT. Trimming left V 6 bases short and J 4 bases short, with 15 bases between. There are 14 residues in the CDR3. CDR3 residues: CASRIGSETYGYTF. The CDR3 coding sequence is TGTGCCAGCAGAATAGGATCGGAAACCTATGGCTACACCTTC.

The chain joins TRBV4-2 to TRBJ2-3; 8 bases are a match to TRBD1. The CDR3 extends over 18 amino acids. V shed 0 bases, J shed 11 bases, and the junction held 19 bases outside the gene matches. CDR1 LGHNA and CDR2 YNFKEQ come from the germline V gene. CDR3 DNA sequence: TGTGCCAGCAGCCAAGATCCCGGGACAGGTAATAAGGCACATCGGCAGTATTTT. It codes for CASSQDPGTGNKAHRQYF.

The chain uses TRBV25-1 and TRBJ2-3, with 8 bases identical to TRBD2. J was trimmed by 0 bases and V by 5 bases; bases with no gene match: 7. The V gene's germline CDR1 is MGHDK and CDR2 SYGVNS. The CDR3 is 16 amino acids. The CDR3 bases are TGTGCCAGCAGTACAACTAGCGGAACCAGCACAGATACGCAGTATTTT. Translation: CASSTTSGTSTDTQYF.

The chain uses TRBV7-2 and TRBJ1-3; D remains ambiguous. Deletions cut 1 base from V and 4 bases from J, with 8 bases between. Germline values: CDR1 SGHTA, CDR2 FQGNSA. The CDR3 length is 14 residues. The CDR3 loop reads CASSLGVTGNTIYF. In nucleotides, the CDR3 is TGTGCCAGCAGCTTAGGGGTTACAGGAAACACCATATATTTT. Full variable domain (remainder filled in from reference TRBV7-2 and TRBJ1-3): GAGVSQSPSNKVTEKGKDVELRCDPISGHTALYWYRQSLGQGLEFLIYFQGNSAPDKSGLPSDRFSAERTGGSVSTLTIQRTQQEDSAVYLCASSLGVTGNTIYFGEGSWLTVV.

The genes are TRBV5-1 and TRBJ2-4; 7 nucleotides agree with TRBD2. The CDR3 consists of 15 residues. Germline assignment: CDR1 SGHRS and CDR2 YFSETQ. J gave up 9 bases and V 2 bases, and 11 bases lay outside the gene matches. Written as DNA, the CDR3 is TGCGCCAGCAGCTTAAGCGGGGCGCAGAGCGGCATTCAGTACTTC. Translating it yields CASSLSGAQSGIQYF.

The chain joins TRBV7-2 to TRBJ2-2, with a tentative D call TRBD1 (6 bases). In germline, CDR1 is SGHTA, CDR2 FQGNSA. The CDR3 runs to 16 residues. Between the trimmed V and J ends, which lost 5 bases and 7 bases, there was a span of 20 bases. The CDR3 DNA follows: TGTGCCAGCAGCCGTCTACAGGGTCTGGGGGACGGGGAGCTGTTTTTT. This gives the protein CASSRLQGLGDGELFF.

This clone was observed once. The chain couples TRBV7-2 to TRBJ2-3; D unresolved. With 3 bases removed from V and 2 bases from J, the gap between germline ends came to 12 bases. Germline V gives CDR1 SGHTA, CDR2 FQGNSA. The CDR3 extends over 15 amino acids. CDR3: CASSLTALPTDTQYF. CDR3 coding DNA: TGTGCCAGCAGCTTGACGGCCCTCCCCACAGATACGCAGTATTTT.

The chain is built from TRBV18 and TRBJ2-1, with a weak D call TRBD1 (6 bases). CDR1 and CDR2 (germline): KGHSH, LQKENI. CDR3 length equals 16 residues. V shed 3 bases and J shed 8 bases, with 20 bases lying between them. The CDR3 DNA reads TGTGCCAGCTCACCTGTACAGGGAAAAATTCGCGATGAGCAGTTCTTC. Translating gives CASSPVQGKIRDEQFF.

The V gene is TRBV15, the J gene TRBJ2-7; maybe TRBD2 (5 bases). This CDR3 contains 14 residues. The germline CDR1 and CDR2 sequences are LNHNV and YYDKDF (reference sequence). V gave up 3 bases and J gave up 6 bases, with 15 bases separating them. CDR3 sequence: CATSSPGRGPEQYF. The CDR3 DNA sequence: TGTGCCACCAGCAGTCCCGGCCGGGGTCCCGAGCAGTACTTC. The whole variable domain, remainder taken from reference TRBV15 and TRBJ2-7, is DAMVIQNPRYQVTQFGKPVTLSCSQTLNHNVMYWYQQKSSQAPKLLFHYYDKDFNNEADTPDNFQSRRPNTSFCFLDIRSPGLGDTAMYLCATSSPGRGPEQYFGPGTRLTVT.

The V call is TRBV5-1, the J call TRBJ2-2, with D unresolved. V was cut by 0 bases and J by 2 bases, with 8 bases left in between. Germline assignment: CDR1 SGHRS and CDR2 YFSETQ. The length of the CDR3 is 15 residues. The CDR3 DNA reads TGCGCCAGCAGCTTGGGGGGTAGAAACACCGGGGAGCTGTTTTTT. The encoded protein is CASSLGGRNTGELFF.

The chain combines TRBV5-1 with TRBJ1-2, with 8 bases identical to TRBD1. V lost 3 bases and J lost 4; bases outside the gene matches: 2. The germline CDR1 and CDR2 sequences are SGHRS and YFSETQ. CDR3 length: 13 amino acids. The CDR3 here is CASSSDRVYGYTF. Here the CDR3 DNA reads TGCGCCAGCAGCTCGGACAGGGTCTATGGCTACACCTTC.

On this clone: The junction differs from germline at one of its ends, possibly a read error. The CDR3 bases are TGTGCCGGCAGCCATGGTGCGCGAGCCAACACCGGGGAGCTGTTTTTT. It yields the protein CAGSHGARANTGELFF. The chain carries TRBV4-2 and TRBJ2-2; D not resolved. CDR1 is LGHNA and CDR2 is YNFKEQ in the germline V gene. This CDR3 has 16 residues.

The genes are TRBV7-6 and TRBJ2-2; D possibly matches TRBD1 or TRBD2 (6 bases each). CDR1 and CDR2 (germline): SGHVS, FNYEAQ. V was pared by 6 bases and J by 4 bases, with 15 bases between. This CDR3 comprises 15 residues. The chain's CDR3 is CASSLQGTFTGELFF. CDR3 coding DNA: TGTGCCAGCAGTTTGCAGGGGACTTTCACCGGGGAGCTGTTTTTT.

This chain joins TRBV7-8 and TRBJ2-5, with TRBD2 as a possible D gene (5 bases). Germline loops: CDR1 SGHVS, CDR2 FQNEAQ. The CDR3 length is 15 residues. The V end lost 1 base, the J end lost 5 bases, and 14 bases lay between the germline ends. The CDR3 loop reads CASSLVAAGKETQYF. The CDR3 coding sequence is TGTGCCAGCAGCTTAGTCGCGGCGGGTAAGGAGACCCAGTACTTC.

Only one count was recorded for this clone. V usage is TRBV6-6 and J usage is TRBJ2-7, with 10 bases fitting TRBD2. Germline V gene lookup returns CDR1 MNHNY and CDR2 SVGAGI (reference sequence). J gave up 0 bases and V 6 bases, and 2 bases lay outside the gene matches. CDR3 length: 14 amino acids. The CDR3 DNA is TGTGCCAGCAGCAGGACTAGCGGCTCCTACGAGCAGTACTTC. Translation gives CASSRTSGSYEQYF.

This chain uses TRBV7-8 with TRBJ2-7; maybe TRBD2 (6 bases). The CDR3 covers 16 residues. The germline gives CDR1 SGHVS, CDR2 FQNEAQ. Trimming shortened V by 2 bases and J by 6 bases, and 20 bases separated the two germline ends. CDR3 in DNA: TGTGCCAGCAGCTTACCCACCGCTGGGACTCCCGTCGAGCAGTACTTC. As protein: CASSLPTAGTPVEQYF.

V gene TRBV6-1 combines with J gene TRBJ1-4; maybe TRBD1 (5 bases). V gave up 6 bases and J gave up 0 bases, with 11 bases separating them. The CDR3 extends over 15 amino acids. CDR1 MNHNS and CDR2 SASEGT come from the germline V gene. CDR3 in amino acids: CASRSDSTTNEKLFF. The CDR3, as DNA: TGTGCCAGCAGGTCCGACAGCACAACTAATGAAAAACTGTTTTTT.

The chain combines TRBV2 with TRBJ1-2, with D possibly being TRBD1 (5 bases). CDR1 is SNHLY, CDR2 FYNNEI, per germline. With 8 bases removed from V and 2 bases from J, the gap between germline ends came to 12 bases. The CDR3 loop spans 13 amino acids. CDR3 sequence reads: CASDGGRNYGYTF. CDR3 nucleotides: TGTGCCAGCGACGGGGGACGGAACTATGGCTACACCTTC.

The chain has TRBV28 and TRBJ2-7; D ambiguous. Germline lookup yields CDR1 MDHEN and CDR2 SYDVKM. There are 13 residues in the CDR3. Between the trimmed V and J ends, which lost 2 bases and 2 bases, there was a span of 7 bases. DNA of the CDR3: TGTGCCAGCAGTTTACAGCCAACCTACGAGCAGTACTTC. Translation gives CASSLQPTYEQYF.